This T cell receptor (beta chain) is from a study of blood T cell repertoires in COVID-19. At the level of the study: Researchers got acute and convalescent COVID-19 samples from the United States, Italy and Spain. PBMCs, B-cell-depleted T cells, or T cells provided the cDNA or gDNA that made up the material.

The CDR3 consists of 14 residues. V was cut by 4 bases and J by 4 bases, with 11 bases left in between. Germline CDR1 SGDLS, CDR2 YYNGEE. The authors' processing: Amplified reference gene primers provided the basis for estimating nucleated cell counts. Generated by immunoSEQ multiplex PCR, the TCRdb table keeps only in-frame clones and is missing some. The DNA gave D and trimming, while V, J and clone size come from that table. The sample gives 250,000 or so clones, approximately 86% of which show up once; approximately 2% is in the top ten. The gene calls are TRBV9 and TRBJ2-2; perhaps TRBD2 as D (7 bases). Input material: peripheral blood. The sequence was obtained from a man aged 25 to 40 with active or convalescent COVID-19. Here the CDR3 reads CASSRGGGTGELFF. The DNA for the CDR3 is TGTGCCAGCAGCCGCGGGGGCGGCACCGGGGAGCTGTTTTTT.